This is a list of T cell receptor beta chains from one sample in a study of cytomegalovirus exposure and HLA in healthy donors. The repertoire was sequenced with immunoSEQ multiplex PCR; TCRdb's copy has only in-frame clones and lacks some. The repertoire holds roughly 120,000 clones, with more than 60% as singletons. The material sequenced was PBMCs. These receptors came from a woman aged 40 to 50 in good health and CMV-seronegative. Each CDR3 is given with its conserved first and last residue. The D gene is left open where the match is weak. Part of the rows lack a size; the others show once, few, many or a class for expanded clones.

CDR3 DNA: TGCGCCAGCCTCCACCCGGGGGGGGCGGGAGAGACCCAGTACTTC
CDR3 protein: CASLHPGGAGETQYF
J gene: TRBJ2-5
CDR3 length: 15
clone size: NA
V gene: TRBV23-1
D gene: TRBD2

CDR3 DNA: TGTGCCAGCAGCTTAGCCGTTCCCCGACAGGGTGTGTGGAATCAGCCCCAGCATTTT
CDR3 protein: CASSLAVPRQGVWNQPQHF
J gene: TRBJ1-5
CDR3 length: 19
clone size: once
V gene: TRBV7-9
D gene: TRBD1

CDR3 DNA: TGTGCCATCAGTGAGTCGGTCCCGGGACAGGGTACAACTGGGGCCAACGTCCTGACTTTC
CDR3 protein: CAISESVPGQGTTGANVLTF
J gene: TRBJ2-6
CDR3 length: 20
clone size: NA
V gene: TRBV10-3
D gene: TRBD1

CDR3 DNA: TGCGCCAGCAGCCAATATGGGACTAGCGGGGGGCCGTTAATTCGGGAGACCCAGTACTTC
CDR3 protein: CASSQYGTSGGPLIRETQYF
J gene: TRBJ2-5
CDR3 length: 20
clone size: NA
V gene: TRBV4-1
D gene: TRBD2

CDR3 DNA: TGCAGCGCCCAACAGCGGAGTAAGTTCTTC
CDR3 protein: CSAQQRSKFF
J gene: TRBJ2-1
CDR3 length: 10
clone size: few
V gene: TRBV29-1
D gene: NA

CDR3 DNA: TGTGCCAGCAGCCCGGACAAGAACTATGGCTACACCTTC
CDR3 protein: CASSPDKNYGYTF
J gene: TRBJ1-2
CDR3 length: 13
clone size: NA
V gene: TRBV7-2
D gene: NA

CDR3 DNA: TGTGCCTGGAAACTAGCGGTGAACACCGGGGAGCTGTTTTTT
CDR3 protein: CAWKLAVNTGELFF
J gene: TRBJ2-2
CDR3 length: 14
clone size: NA
V gene: TRBV30
D gene: TRBD2

CDR3 DNA: TGTGCCAGCAGCACCGGACAGGGTCCCTCCTACAATGAGCAGTTCTTC
CDR3 protein: CASSTGQGPSYNEQFF
J gene: TRBJ2-1
CDR3 length: 16
clone size: few
V gene: TRBV5-4
D gene: TRBD1

CDR3 DNA: TGTGCCAGCAGGTGGAGGGGTAGTGGGAACACTGAAGCTTTCTTT
CDR3 protein: CASRWRGSGNTEAFF
J gene: TRBJ1-1
CDR3 length: 15
clone size: few
V gene: TRBV13
D gene: NA

CDR3 DNA: TGTGCCATCAGTGAGTCCCCAGGGGAGACCCAGTACTTC
CDR3 protein: CAISESPGETQYF
J gene: TRBJ2-5
CDR3 length: 13
clone size: NA
V gene: TRBV10-3
D gene: NA

CDR3 DNA: TGTGCCAGCAGTTGGACAGTGGATAGGGAGCAGTACTTC
CDR3 protein: CASSWTVDREQYF
J gene: TRBJ2-7
CDR3 length: 13
clone size: NA
V gene: TRBV7-2
D gene: NA

CDR3 DNA: TGTGCCAGCAGCGGTGTTTATACGCAGTATTTT
CDR3 protein: CASSGVYTQYF
J gene: TRBJ2-3
CDR3 length: 11
clone size: NA
V gene: TRBV25-1
D gene: NA

CDR3 DNA: TGCGCCAGCAGCTCAGGATCCGGGACAGGGGAGACCCAGTACTTC
CDR3 protein: CASSSGSGTGETQYF
J gene: TRBJ2-5
CDR3 length: 15
clone size: NA
V gene: TRBV5-1
D gene: TRBD1

CDR3 DNA: TGTGCCAGCAGTGTGGATTCAGGGGGACGCGCTGAAGCTTTCTTT
CDR3 protein: CASSVDSGGRAEAFF
J gene: TRBJ1-1
CDR3 length: 15
clone size: few
V gene: TRBV6-1
D gene: TRBD1

CDR3 DNA: TGTGCCAGCCGACAGATTAGCTATGGCTACACCTTC
CDR3 protein: CASRQISYGYTF
J gene: TRBJ1-2
CDR3 length: 12
clone size: few
V gene: TRBV5-8
D gene: NA

CDR3 DNA: TGTGCCAGCAGTCAGGCAGGGGGATCGGCTTTCTTT
CDR3 protein: CASSQAGGSAFF
J gene: TRBJ1-1
CDR3 length: 12
clone size: NA
V gene: TRBV6-5
D gene: TRBD1

CDR3 DNA: TGTGCCAGCAGCTTAGACGGACTGTCGGATAATGAGCAGTTCTTC
CDR3 protein: CASSLDGLSDNEQFF
J gene: TRBJ2-1
CDR3 length: 15
clone size: NA
V gene: TRBV7-6
D gene: NA

CDR3 DNA: TGTGCCAGCAGCAAAGCGCTTTTGGGGTCTGTGAACCATAGCGGGACCAGACAAGAGACCCAGTACTTC
CDR3 protein: CASSKALLGSVNHSGTRQETQYF
J gene: TRBJ2-5
CDR3 length: 23
clone size: once
V gene: TRBV21-1
D gene: NA

CDR3 DNA: TGTGCCATCAGTGATGGGCAGGGGGCGCCTGGAAACACCATATATTTT
CDR3 protein: CAISDGQGAPGNTIYF
J gene: TRBJ1-3
CDR3 length: 16
clone size: NA
V gene: TRBV10-3
D gene: TRBD1

CDR3 DNA: TGTGCCAGCAGCCCCGGGACAGGAAGCCTTCATGGCTACACCTTC
CDR3 protein: CASSPGTGSLHGYTF
J gene: TRBJ1-2
CDR3 length: 15
clone size: NA
V gene: TRBV11-2
D gene: TRBD1

CDR3 DNA: TGTGCCAGCAGCTTTGGGGGGGCCGCCGCCGGGGAGCTGTTTTTT
CDR3 protein: CASSFGGAAAGELFF
J gene: TRBJ2-2
CDR3 length: 15
clone size: NA
V gene: TRBV7-6
D gene: NA

CDR3 DNA: TGTGCCAGCAGTGAGCCCCGGTGGGAGCAGTACTTC
CDR3 protein: CASSEPRWEQYF
J gene: TRBJ2-7
CDR3 length: 12
clone size: NA
V gene: TRBV6-1
D gene: NA

CDR3 DNA: TGTGCCAGCAGCCCTGGGACAGGGGGAGGCTATGGCTACACCTTC
CDR3 protein: CASSPGTGGGYGYTF
J gene: TRBJ1-2
CDR3 length: 15
clone size: once
V gene: TRBV12-1
D gene: NA

CDR3 DNA: TGTGCCAGCAGCTTCGCTAGCGGGAGCCGGATACTAAGCACAGATACGCAGTATTTT
CDR3 protein: CASSFASGSRILSTDTQYF
J gene: TRBJ2-3
CDR3 length: 19
clone size: NA
V gene: TRBV7-6
D gene: TRBD2

CDR3 DNA: TGTGCTAGCAGCTTAGCCGCTAGCGGAGATTACAATGAGCAGTTCTTC
CDR3 protein: CASSLAASGDYNEQFF
J gene: TRBJ2-1
CDR3 length: 16
clone size: NA
V gene: TRBV7-7
D gene: TRBD2

CDR3 DNA: TGTGCCAGCAGTGAAGGGACAGGGGGCATCCCCTACGAGCAGTACTTC
CDR3 protein: CASSEGTGGIPYEQYF
J gene: TRBJ2-7
CDR3 length: 16
clone size: NA
V gene: TRBV6-1
D gene: TRBD1

CDR3 DNA: TGTGCCAGCAGCTTAGTGAGCGATGGCAGGGGGCATGGCTACACCTTC
CDR3 protein: CASSLVSDGRGHGYTF
J gene: TRBJ1-2
CDR3 length: 16
clone size: NA
V gene: TRBV7-8
D gene: TRBD1

CDR3 DNA: TGCGCCAGCAGCCCGGGACAGGGCTTCCCCTACGAGCAGTACTTC
CDR3 protein: CASSPGQGFPYEQYF
J gene: TRBJ2-7
CDR3 length: 15
clone size: NA
V gene: TRBV4-1
D gene: TRBD1

CDR3 DNA: TGTGCCAGCAGGATCACGGGACTCTTCTACGAGCAGTACTTC
CDR3 protein: CASRITGLFYEQYF
J gene: TRBJ2-7
CDR3 length: 14
clone size: NA
V gene: TRBV27
D gene: NA

CDR3 DNA: TGTGCCAGCAGCTTAGCACAGGGTTTCGGTGGCTACACCTTC
CDR3 protein: CASSLAQGFGGYTF
J gene: TRBJ1-2
CDR3 length: 14
clone size: NA
V gene: TRBV7-3
D gene: NA

CDR3 DNA: TGTGCCAGCAGTTTAATCACAGGGGACTCCTACAATGAGCAGTTCTTC
CDR3 protein: CASSLITGDSYNEQFF
J gene: TRBJ2-1
CDR3 length: 16
clone size: NA
V gene: TRBV28
D gene: TRBD1

CDR3 DNA: TGTGCCAGCAGTCGTAGCGGGGCGAGCTCCTACAATGAGCAGTTCTTC
CDR3 protein: CASSRSGASSYNEQFF
J gene: TRBJ2-1
CDR3 length: 16
clone size: NA
V gene: TRBV5-6
D gene: TRBD2

CDR3 DNA: TGTGCCAGCAGCTCTACTAGCGGTAGCTCCTACGAGCAGTACTTC
CDR3 protein: CASSSTSGSSYEQYF
J gene: TRBJ2-7
CDR3 length: 15
clone size: NA
V gene: TRBV7-2
D gene: TRBD2

CDR3 DNA: TGTGCCAGCAGTCACCGACAGCCGATACCGAACACTGAAGCTTTCTTT
CDR3 protein: CASSHRQPIPNTEAFF
J gene: TRBJ1-1
CDR3 length: 16
clone size: NA
V gene: TRBV27
D gene: NA

CDR3 DNA: TGTGCCAGCAGTGAATTTACAGGGGCCATCTACGAGCAGTACTTC
CDR3 protein: CASSEFTGAIYEQYF
J gene: TRBJ2-7
CDR3 length: 15
clone size: NA
V gene: TRBV6-1
D gene: TRBD1

CDR3 DNA: TGTGCCAGCAGCTGGCGACAGGGGTACGAGCAGTACTTC
CDR3 protein: CASSWRQGYEQYF
J gene: TRBJ2-7
CDR3 length: 13
clone size: NA
V gene: TRBV7-3
D gene: TRBD1

CDR3 DNA: TGTGCCAGCAGCCGACAGGGGAGACGGGGCTACACCTTC
CDR3 protein: CASSRQGRRGYTF
J gene: TRBJ1-2
CDR3 length: 13
clone size: NA
V gene: TRBV11-2
D gene: TRBD1

CDR3 DNA: TGCAGTGCTAGCGGGTATTCAGAAACTTTCTTT
CDR3 protein: CSASGYSETFF
J gene: TRBJ1-1
CDR3 length: 11
clone size: NA
V gene: TRBV20-1
D gene: NA

CDR3 DNA: TGTGCCAGCAGCCGAATGTTAGCGGCCGGGGAGCTGTTTTTT
CDR3 protein: CASSRMLAAGELFF
J gene: TRBJ2-2
CDR3 length: 14
clone size: few
V gene: TRBV5-4
D gene: NA

CDR3 DNA: TGTGCCAGCAGCCAGGGACTAGCGCCTCCTAGTGAGCAGTTCTTC
CDR3 protein: CASSQGLAPPSEQFF
J gene: TRBJ2-1
CDR3 length: 15
clone size: NA
V gene: TRBV4-2
D gene: TRBD2

CDR3 DNA: TGTGCCAGCAGTGAATCTGGGTCGGGGGGGACCTATGGCTACACCTTC
CDR3 protein: CASSESGSGGTYGYTF
J gene: TRBJ1-2
CDR3 length: 16
clone size: NA
V gene: TRBV25-1
D gene: NA

CDR3 DNA: TGTGCCAGCAGCCCTGGTGGTAGCGGGAGTTTTAGTGCGGTCGAGCAGTACTTC
CDR3 protein: CASSPGGSGSFSAVEQYF
J gene: TRBJ2-7
CDR3 length: 18
clone size: NA
V gene: TRBV11-2
D gene: TRBD2

CDR3 DNA: TGTGCCAGCAGCCCGTCGGGGCTAGCGGTCTACAATGAGCAGTTCTTC
CDR3 protein: CASSPSGLAVYNEQFF
J gene: TRBJ2-1
CDR3 length: 16
clone size: few
V gene: TRBV7-2
D gene: TRBD2

CDR3 DNA: TGTGCCAGCAGTTGGGACAGCGGAAACACCATATATTTT
CDR3 protein: CASSWDSGNTIYF
J gene: TRBJ1-3
CDR3 length: 13
clone size: NA
V gene: TRBV27
D gene: TRBD1

CDR3 DNA: TGTGCCAGCAGGGACAGGGCTACCTACGAGCAGTACTTC
CDR3 protein: CASRDRATYEQYF
J gene: TRBJ2-7
CDR3 length: 13
clone size: NA
V gene: TRBV5-6
D gene: TRBD1

CDR3 DNA: TGCGCCAGCAGCTTGGACCTAGCGGGAGGAGGTGAGCAGTTCTTC
CDR3 protein: CASSLDLAGGGEQFF
J gene: TRBJ2-1
CDR3 length: 15
clone size: NA
V gene: TRBV5-1
D gene: TRBD2